The T cell receptor beta chain under discussion was sequenced for a study of T cells in Graves' hyperthyroidism and ophthalmopathy. Study-level results: A model built on 13 V-J features separated ophthalmopathy from stable hyperthyroidism. In blood, most of the thyroid clonotypes expanded above 0.001 were also present.

Regions amplified from RNA transcripts were the TCR beta CDR3 regions. When the TCR CDR3 underwent first-round RT-PCR, the HTBI primer set was used. Via MiXCR, TCRdb re-called the multiplex PCR reads, giving one row per CDR3 protein. The top ten hold approximately 30% of the sample, which has around 240,000 distinct CDR3 sequences, less than 20% seen once. This CDR3 comprises 14 residues. Trimming removed 0 bases from V and 4 bases from J, with 7 bases in between. From germline, CDR1 is LNHNV and CDR2 YYDKDF (reference sequence). Each ophthalmopathy patient scored at least 3 on the Clinical Activity Score and at least 4 on NOSPECS grade, with duration under 3 months. This clonotype occurred a few times. The antigen is undetermined.

V gene TRBV15 combines with J gene TRBJ1-5, with D perhaps matching TRBD1 (5 bases). The TCR was taken from a young woman with Graves' ophthalmopathy. Sequencing input: blood. The CDR3 nucleotides are TGTGCCACCAGCAGAGACAAGGGGAATCAGCCCCAGCATTTT. Amino acids: CATSRDKGNQPQHF.